This T cell receptor (beta chain) was recovered during a study of T cell responses to AZD1222 COVID-19 vaccine. Study results and limitations: In a largely white British group with more females than males, clonal diversity was possibly underestimated. A reported finding is that nearly half of spike-specific TCRs target unmutated variant regions. Sampled repertoires all dated from after the peak T cell response. Increased Spike-specific TCR breadth and depth were observed after two AZD1222 doses.

V was pared by 3 bases and J by 6 bases, with 9 bases of the junction left unmatched. The germline gives CDR1 LNHDA, CDR2 SQIVND (reference sequence). This CDR3 contains 16 residues. Assay: immunoSEQ multiplex PCR; the TCRdb copy retains only in-frame clones and omits some. Here the sample spans about 190,000 clones, around 93% being singletons. Turning to this clone: Its antigen is as yet unknown.

This sample comprised peripheral blood, obtained on day 0 of AZD1222 vaccination. The chain employs TRBV19 and TRBJ2-7; TRBD2 agrees at 12 bases. This sequence originates from an adult in good health. CDR3 in DNA: TGTGCCAGTAGTATGATAGGACTAGCGGGGTCCGCCGAGCAGTACTTC. This gives the protein CASSMIGLAGSAEQYF.